This section outlines one TCR beta chain sequence together with its context. The CDR3 is 12 residues long. Trimming cost V 6 bases and J 9 bases; bases outside gene matches: 4. Germline CDR1 MNHEY, CDR2 SVGEGT. The data are from a study of blood T cell repertoires in COVID-19. The overall study: T cells, B-cell-depleted T cells, or PBMCs supplied cDNA or gDNA.

Clones were read by immunoSEQ multiplex PCR, and TCRdb kept only the in-frame ones, dropping some. The sample lists some 330,000 clones, 70% to 90% occurring once. The clonotype originates from a woman in her 50s with active or convalescent COVID-19. Sequencing was done on a sample of peripheral blood. The chain joins TRBV6-2 or TRBV6-3 to TRBJ2-1; 8 positions agree with TRBD1. CDR3 sequence (DNA): TGTGCCAGCAGCTGGGACAGGCCTGAGCAGTTCTTC. Its translation is CASSWDRPEQFF.